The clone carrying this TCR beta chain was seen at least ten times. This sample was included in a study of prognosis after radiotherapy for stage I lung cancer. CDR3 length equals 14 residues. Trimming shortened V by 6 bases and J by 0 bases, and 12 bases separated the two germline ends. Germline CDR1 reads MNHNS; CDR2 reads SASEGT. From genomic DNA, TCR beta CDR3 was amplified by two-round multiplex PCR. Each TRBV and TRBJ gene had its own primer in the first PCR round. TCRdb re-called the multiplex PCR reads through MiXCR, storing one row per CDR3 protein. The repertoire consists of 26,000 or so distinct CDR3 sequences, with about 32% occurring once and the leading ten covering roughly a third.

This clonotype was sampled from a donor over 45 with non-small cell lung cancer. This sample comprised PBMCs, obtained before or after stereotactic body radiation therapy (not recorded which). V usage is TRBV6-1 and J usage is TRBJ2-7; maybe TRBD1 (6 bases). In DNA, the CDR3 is TGTGCCAGCAGACAGGGCATTACCTCCTACGAGCAGTACTTC. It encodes CASRQGITSYEQYF.